This T cell receptor beta chain was identified in a study of radiation and T cells in renal cell carcinoma. General observations from the study: From baseline, blood top tumor clonotypes peaked at 2 weeks post-radiation.

As for time point: blood 2 weeks post-SBRT. The treatment is: 15 Gy SBRT to primary tumor, nephrectomy 4 weeks later. Radiation-treated patients gave blood at baseline, week 2 and week 4. The table lists this clone with a count of one. Antigen: not known. V was pared by 6 bases and J by 5 bases, with 10 bases of the junction left unmatched. CDR3 length: 15 residues. Germline V gene data show CDR1 as SNHLY and CDR2 as FYNNEI. The assay was immunoSEQ multiplex PCR, and TCRdb's table has in-frame clones only and misses some. The sample holds 25,000 to 30,000 clones, more than 65% seen once. Sample: blood, taken from a patient whose treatment included radiotherapy and nephrectomy. The chain links TRBV2 to TRBJ1-2, with 9 bases aligning to TRBD1. The TCR sequence derives from a man aged 55-75 years with renal cell carcinoma. The CDR3 loop is CASSASGQGSYGYTF. CDR3 bases: TGTGCCAGCAGCGCTTCGGGACAGGGATCTTATGGCTACACCTTC. The full variable domain, rest sourced from reference TRBV2 and TRBJ1-2, is EPEVTQTPSHQVTQMGQEVILRCVPISNHLYFYWYRQILGQKVEFLVSFYNNEISEKSEIFDDQFSVERPDGSNFTLKIRSTKLEDSAMYFCASSASGQGSYGYTFGSGTRLTVV.